This is a list of T cell receptor beta chains from one sample in a study of technical replicates of blood from several donors. Assay: immunoSEQ multiplex PCR; the TCRdb copy retains only in-frame clones and omits some. The profile shows about 15,000 clones, 86% of them singletons. Source material: PBMCs. The receptors come from a human donor in good health. CDR3s include the opening cysteine and the closing phenylalanine or tryptophan. The D gene is left open where the match is weak. Clone size is given for some rows only: seen once, a few or many times, or a class if the clone is expanded.

j_call	clone_size	v_call	d_call	cdr3_aa	cdr3_nt
TRBJ2-1	NA	TRBV12-5	TRBD1	CASGLIPDRGSEQFF	TGTGCTAGTGGTTTGATTCCGGACAGGGGGAGTGAGCAGTTCTTC
TRBJ2-1	NA	TRBV5-8	TRBD1	CASNPWTGYEQFF	TGTGCCAGCAACCCCTGGACAGGGTATGAGCAGTTCTTC
TRBJ2-5	NA	TRBV15	TRBD2	CATSISGRETQYF	TGTGCCACCAGCATTAGCGGGAGAGAGACCCAGTACTTC
TRBJ2-7	NA	TRBV5-1	NA	CASSLEPLSSYEQYF	TGCGCCAGCAGCTTGGAACCCCTGAGCTCCTACGAGCAGTACTTC
TRBJ1-3	NA	TRBV13	NA	CASSLSSGNTIYF	TGTGCCAGCAGCTTGAGCTCTGGAAACACCATATATTTT
TRBJ2-1	NA	TRBV27	TRBD2	CASSFPGGGRGVYNEQFF	TGTGCCAGCAGTTTCCCGGGGGGGGGCAGGGGAGTATACAATGAGCAGTTCTTC
TRBJ2-5	NA	TRBV29-1	TRBD1	CSAGQGIAETQYF	TGCAGCGCCGGACAGGGGATAGCAGAGACCCAGTACTTC
TRBJ2-7	NA	TRBV27	TRBD1	CASSLGTGAYEQYF	TGTGCCAGCAGTTTAGGGACAGGCGCCTACGAGCAGTACTTC
TRBJ2-1	once	TRBV5-1	TRBD2	CASSPGTIGNEQFF	TGCGCCAGCAGCCCCGGGACTATCGGCAATGAGCAGTTCTTC
TRBJ2-7	NA	TRBV5-1	TRBD1	CASSFGTAYEQYF	TGCGCCAGCAGCTTCGGGACAGCCTACGAGCAGTACTTC
TRBJ1-2	NA	TRBV30	NA	CAWSVRGNGYTF	TGTGCCTGGAGTGTACGGGGGAATGGCTACACCTTC
TRBJ2-7	NA	TRBV6-6	NA	CASSSPSDGDYEQYF	TGTGCCAGCAGTTCCCCTTCTGACGGAGACTACGAGCAGTACTTC
TRBJ2-2	NA	TRBV5-1	NA	CASSPTATGELFF	TGCGCCAGCAGCCCGACAGCTACCGGGGAGCTGTTTTTT
TRBJ1-4	few	TRBV9	NA	CASSVGRVSDEKLFF	TGTGCCAGCAGCGTAGGCCGGGTTAGTGATGAAAAACTGTTTTTT
TRBJ1-1	few	TRBV5-6	NA	CASSFGGKAFF	TGTGCCAGCAGCTTCGGGGGGAAGGCTTTCTTT
TRBJ1-1	NA	TRBV5-1	NA	CASSPFGGGNTEAFF	TGCGCCAGCAGCCCTTTCGGGGGGGGAAACACTGAAGCTTTCTTT
TRBJ1-5	few	TRBV2	NA	CASSETGRAQPQHF	TGTGCCAGCAGTGAAACAGGGAGGGCTCAGCCCCAGCATTTT
TRBJ1-4	NA	TRBV28	NA	CASSFGDLFGETNEKLFF	TGTGCCAGCAGTTTTGGGGATTTATTCGGGGAGACTAATGAAAAACTGTTTTTT
TRBJ1-5	NA	TRBV19	TRBD1	CASSWAGGINQPQHF	TGTGCCAGTAGTTGGGCAGGGGGCATTAATCAGCCCCAGCATTTT
TRBJ1-1	NA	TRBV18	NA	CASSPGTQAEAFF	TGTGCCAGCTCACCAGGAACTCAGGCTGAAGCTTTCTTT
TRBJ2-2	NA	TRBV10-2	NA	CASSGGSANTGELFF	TGCGCCAGCAGTGGAGGTAGCGCGAACACCGGGGAGCTGTTTTTT
TRBJ2-5	NA	TRBV30	NA	CAWSVPSKGRETQYF	TGTGCCTGGAGTGTACCCAGTAAGGGGCGAGAGACCCAGTACTTC
TRBJ1-2	NA	TRBV5-1	TRBD1	CASSLGAGTGGLYTF	TGCGCCAGCAGCTTGGGGGCCGGGACAGGGGGCCTTTACACCTTC
TRBJ2-1	NA	TRBV5-1	NA	CASSLQVSYNEQFF	TGCGCCAGCAGCTTACAGGTTAGCTACAATGAGCAGTTCTTC
TRBJ2-7	once	TRBV11-2	TRBD2	CASSPWTSGSPEQYF	TGTGCCAGCAGCCCCTGGACTAGCGGGAGCCCCGAGCAGTACTTC
TRBJ2-3	NA	TRBV12-5	TRBD2	CASGPSAGGVDTQYF	TGTGCTAGTGGTCCCTCAGCGGGAGGAGTGGATACGCAGTATTTT
TRBJ2-1	NA	TRBV12-1	NA	CASSCLRGKANNEQFF	TGTGCCAGCAGCTGCCTCCGCGGGAAGGCAAACAATGAGCAGTTCTTC
TRBJ1-1	NA	TRBV28	TRBD1	CASSLTWTGGTEAFF	TGTGCCAGCAGTTTAACCTGGACAGGGGGCACTGAAGCTTTCTTT
TRBJ1-1	few	TRBV30	NA	CAWNLDRNTEAFF	TGTGCCTGGAACCTCGACAGGAACACTGAAGCTTTCTTT
TRBJ2-5	NA	TRBV6-1	NA	CASKGQQQETQYF	TGTGCCAGTAAAGGACAGCAGCAAGAGACCCAGTACTTC
TRBJ1-2	NA	TRBV6-1	TRBD1	CASSVTGTGYGYTF	TGTGCCAGCAGTGTTACCGGGACAGGCTATGGCTACACCTTC
TRBJ1-1	NA	TRBV28	NA	CASSLWPDSEAFF	TGTGCCAGCAGTTTATGGCCCGATAGTGAAGCTTTCTTT
TRBJ2-7	NA	TRBV18	NA	CASSPGGYEQYF	TGTGCCAGCTCACCCGGGGGTTACGAGCAGTACTTC
TRBJ1-5	NA	TRBV19	TRBD1	CASSIRGQGSQHF	TGTGCCAGTAGTATAAGAGGACAGGGCTCACAGCATTTT
TRBJ2-7	NA	TRBV18	TRBD1	CASSAGTGAEQYF	TGTGCCAGCTCAGCCGGGACAGGCGCCGAGCAGTACTTC
TRBJ1-2	NA	TRBV21-1	NA	CASSRRGANYGYTF	TGTGCCAGCAGCCGCCGGGGAGCTAACTATGGCTACACCTTC
TRBJ1-4	NA	TRBV2	TRBD1	CASKIEGAGEKLFF	TGTGCCAGCAAAATAGAGGGGGCCGGAGAAAAACTGTTTTTT
TRBJ1-2	NA	TRBV15	NA	CATSTLPGLVYGYTF	TGTGCCACCAGCACTCTGCCGGGACTTGTCTATGGCTACACCTTC
TRBJ2-3	NA	TRBV7-9	NA	CASSTSEADTQYF	TGTGCCAGCAGCACTTCCGAGGCAGATACGCAGTATTTT
TRBJ2-1	NA	TRBV15	TRBD1	CATSRDQGAGNEQFF	TGTGCCACCAGCAGAGATCAGGGGGCGGGTAATGAGCAGTTCTTC
TRBJ2-7	NA	TRBV10-3	NA	CAISDGNYEQYF	TGTGCCATCAGTGACGGTAACTACGAGCAGTACTTC
TRBJ1-1	NA	TRBV10-3	NA	CAIRGSGDTEAFF	TGTGCCATCAGGGGGTCAGGGGACACTGAAGCTTTCTTT
TRBJ2-3	NA	TRBV27	TRBD2	CASRGLAGDTDTQYF	TGTGCCAGCAGAGGACTAGCGGGCGACACAGATACGCAGTATTTT
TRBJ1-1	few	TRBV19	TRBD1	CASSAGQGMNTEAFF	TGTGCCAGTAGTGCGGGACAGGGAATGAACACTGAAGCTTTCTTT
TRBJ2-1	NA	TRBV7-8	NA	CASLLFAYNEQFF	TGTGCCAGCCTTCTTTTCGCCTACAATGAGCAGTTCTTC